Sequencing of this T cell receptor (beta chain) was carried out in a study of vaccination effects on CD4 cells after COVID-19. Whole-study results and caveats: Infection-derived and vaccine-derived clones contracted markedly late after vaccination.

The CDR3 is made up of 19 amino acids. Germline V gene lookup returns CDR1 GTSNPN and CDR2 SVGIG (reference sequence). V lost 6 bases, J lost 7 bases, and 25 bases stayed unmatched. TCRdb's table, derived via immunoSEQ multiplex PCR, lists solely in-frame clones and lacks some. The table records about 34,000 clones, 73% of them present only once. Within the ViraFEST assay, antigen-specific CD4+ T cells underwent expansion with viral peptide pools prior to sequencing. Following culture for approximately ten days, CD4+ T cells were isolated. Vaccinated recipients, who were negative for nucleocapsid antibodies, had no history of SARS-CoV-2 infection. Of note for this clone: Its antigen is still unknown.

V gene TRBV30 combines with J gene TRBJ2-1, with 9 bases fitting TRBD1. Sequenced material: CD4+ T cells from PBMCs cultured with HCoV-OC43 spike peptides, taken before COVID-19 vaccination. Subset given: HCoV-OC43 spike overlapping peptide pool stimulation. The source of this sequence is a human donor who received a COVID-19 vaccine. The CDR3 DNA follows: TGTGCCTGCGAATCCCAGGGGACAGGGCCGTTTTCCTCGTGGAATGAGCAGTTCTTC. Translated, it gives CACESQGTGPFSSWNEQFF.